Listed below are T cell receptor beta chains from one sample, sequenced in a study of radiation and T cells in renal cell carcinoma. Using immunoSEQ multiplex PCR, the repertoire was profiled, and TCRdb retains in-frame clones only, with some absent. The sample has over 30,000 clones, over 70% seen once. This material consisted of blood, taken from a patient whose treatment included radiotherapy and nephrectomy. Every receptor here comes from a man between 60 and 70 years old with renal cell carcinoma. CDR3s leave out the opening cysteine and the closing phenylalanine or tryptophan. Fields, in order: clone size, V gene, J gene, CDR3 protein. Clone size is given for some rows only: seen once, a few or many times, or a class if the clone is expanded.

NA	TRBV6-5	TRBJ1-2	ASSDTSYGYT
NA	TRBV2	TRBJ2-1	ASSEYNEQF
NA	TRBV30	TRBJ2-7	AWSQEILYEQY
NA	TRBV14	TRBJ2-7	ASSLSGGQMN
NA	TRBV7-2	TRBJ2-3	ASSLRSGDRGDTQY
NA	TRBV10-2	TRBJ2-3	ASTSGSTQY
NA	TRBV12-5	TRBJ1-1	ASGLPPEANTEAF
NA	TRBV5-1	TRBJ2-3	ASSFWTTDTQY
NA	TRBV11-2	TRBJ2-7	ASSFEGLGDEQY
NA	TRBV18	TRBJ2-1	ASSPTRDFSYNEQF
NA	TRBV4-1	TRBJ2-7	ASSHINSTRYEQY
few	TRBV30	TRBJ1-2	AWSVNYGYT
NA	TRBV9	TRBJ1-2	ASSEGQGLANYGYT
NA	TRBV5-1	TRBJ1-1	ASSLRGVEYTEAF
NA	TRBV19	TRBJ1-1	ASSINEATDTEAF
NA	TRBV5-1	TRBJ2-3	ASSSRLAGGDTQY
NA	TRBV6-5	TRBJ1-1	ASSRDAEAF
NA	TRBV18	TRBJ2-7	ASSPPGSGSNNEQY
NA	TRBV11-2	TRBJ1-1	ASSLGQGWGTEAF
NA	TRBV27	TRBJ1-5	ASSPGQGWQPQH
NA	TRBV6-1	TRBJ1-4	ASGARSFNEKLF
NA	TRBV10-3	TRBJ1-4	AISGTEEEKLF